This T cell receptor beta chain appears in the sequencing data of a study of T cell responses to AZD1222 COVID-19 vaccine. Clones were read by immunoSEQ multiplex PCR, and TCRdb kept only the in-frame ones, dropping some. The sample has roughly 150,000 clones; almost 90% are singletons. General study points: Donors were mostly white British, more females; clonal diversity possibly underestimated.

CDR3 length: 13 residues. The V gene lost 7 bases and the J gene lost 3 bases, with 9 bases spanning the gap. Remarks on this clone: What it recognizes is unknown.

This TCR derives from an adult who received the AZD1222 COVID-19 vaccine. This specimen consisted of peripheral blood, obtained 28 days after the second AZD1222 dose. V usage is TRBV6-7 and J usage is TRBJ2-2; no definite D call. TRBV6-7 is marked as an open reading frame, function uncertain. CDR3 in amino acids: CASTTGYTGELFF. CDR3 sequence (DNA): TGTGCCAGCACGACGGGTTACACCGGGGAGCTGTTTTTT.